This T cell receptor beta chain was sequenced for a study of blood T cell repertoires in COVID-19 (dated by TCRdb to the early 2020s). Some background on the complete study: Samples covering the acute and convalescent phases of COVID-19 were provided by collaborators in the United States, Italy and Spain. The prospective study material was composed of cDNA or gDNA derived from T cells, B-cell-depleted T cells, or PBMCs. Deeply sampled blood TCRbeta repertoires from subjects exposed to, actively infected with, or recovered from COVID-19 were included in the dataset. A freely available public database, intended as a resource for researchers studying the immune response to SARS-CoV-2, is where the repertoires were released. The samples were drawn from the first 160 participants of the ongoing ImmuneRACE study and from over 950 subjects provided by 6 global collaborators. A de-identified subject ID, COVID-19 status, age in years and sex were almost always included in the sample metadata. Where available, HLA class I and class II types were taken from metadata supplied by the sample provider and were not determined by assay-based typing.

Collaborating institutions collected whole blood in K2EDTA tubes following their own protocols. For TCRbeta analysis, collaborators shipped samples as frozen whole blood, isolated PBMCs, or DNA extracted from either of those sample types. Regarding this clone: The target of this receptor is not known. No qualities accompany the bases; no much larger clone lies one base away.

The germline V gene specifies SNHLY as CDR1 and FYNNEI as CDR2. Trimming takes 6 bases off V and 0 bases off J; junction bases not matched to a gene: 9. From the cysteine through the phenylalanine, the CDR3 covers 17 amino acids. Only the CDR3 DNA is retained, 51 bases long and in frame from the first base. TCRbeta CDR3 regions were amplified from genomic DNA using the immunoSEQ Assay, a bias-controlled multiplex PCR. As for the original processing: Nucleated cell counts per sample were estimated from amplification of reference gene primers within the assay. To quantify the absolute abundance of each unique TCRbeta CDR3 rearrangement, sequence reads were collapsed and filtered. For each sample, productive Simpson clonality was calculated as the square root of Simpson's diversity index over productive rearrangements. TCRdb took this table from immuneACCESS and kept in-frame rearrangements with V and J called. Such tables lack part of the clones; where checked against another copy, unresolved V genes explain under half of the gap, and the rest is unexplained. V and J calls and clone size are given by that table; D and trimming were obtained from the DNA. This sample is represented by 140,000 to 150,000 clones; around nine tenths of them were singletons. The top ten clonotypes cover 10% to 13% of the sample.

Here is what the overall study found, with its caveats: The amount of clinical and demographic metadata varied by source and participant and was provided uncurated.

This clonotype originated in a man in his fifties or sixties with active or convalescent COVID-19. This sequence uses TRBV2 and TRBJ2-3, and 10 junction bases match TRBD2. Sequenced input: peripheral blood. This receptor carries the CDR3 CASSTSGTFPSTDTQYF. The DNA sequence is given as TGTGCCAGCAGCACTAGCGGGACTTTCCCTAGCACAGATACGCAGTATTTT.